This is a list of T cell receptor beta chains from one sample in a study of cytomegalovirus exposure and HLA in healthy donors. The method was immunoSEQ multiplex PCR; TCRdb's version includes in-frame clones alone and lacks a portion of them. The profile covers 150,000 to 200,000 clones, with around 87% appearing a single time and 1.5% to 2% taken by the ten largest. Sequencing was done on a sample of PBMCs. The receptors derive from a young woman in good health and CMV-seronegative. Each CDR3 is given with its conserved first and last residue. The D gene is left open where the match is weak. Some rows mark clone size as missing; the rest say once, few, many or name a class of expanded clone.

clone_size	cdr3_length	d_call	v_call	j_call	cdr3_aa	cdr3_nt
-	12	-	TRBV30	TRBJ1-5	CAWSGGGEPQHF	TGTGCCTGGAGTGGGGGGGGAGAGCCCCAGCATTTT
-	14	TRBD1	TRBV5-4	TRBJ1-2	CASREAGGRYGYTF	TGTGCCAGCAGAGAAGCAGGGGGAAGGTATGGCTACACCTTC
-	14	TRBD2	TRBV4-1	TRBJ2-7	CASSQDGTNYEQYF	TGCGCCAGCAGCCAAGATGGGACTAACTACGAGCAGTACTTC
-	13	-	TRBV19	TRBJ1-2	CASKTGNHYGYTF	TGTGCCAGTAAGACCGGGAACCACTATGGCTACACCTTC
-	13	-	TRBV30	TRBJ1-5	CAWSLTGNQPQHF	TGTGCCTGGAGTCTCACGGGCAATCAGCCCCAGCATTTT
once	13	-	TRBV27	TRBJ2-7	CASSLRESYEQYF	TGTGCCAGCAGTTTACGGGAATCCTACGAGCAGTACTTC
-	14	-	TRBV9	TRBJ2-5	CASSVGSDQETQYF	TGTGCCAGCAGCGTAGGATCAGACCAAGAGACCCAGTACTTC
-	15	TRBD1	TRBV10-3	TRBJ2-7	CAISEPGQGLGEQYF	TGTGCCATCAGTGAGCCTGGACAGGGGCTGGGCGAGCAGTACTTC
-	12	-	TRBV7-9	TRBJ2-3	CASSFPADTQYF	TGTGCCAGCAGCTTTCCGGCAGATACGCAGTATTTT
-	15	TRBD1	TRBV10-1	TRBJ2-7	CASSGPGQGSYEQYF	TGCGCCAGCAGTGGACCGGGACAGGGGTCCTACGAGCAGTACTTC
-	12	-	TRBV2	TRBJ1-6	CASSRLDATLHF	TGTGCCAGCAGTCGACTCGATGCCACTCTCCACTTT
few	15	TRBD1	TRBV7-9	TRBJ1-3	CASSFSTGEGNTIYF	TGTGCCAGCAGCTTCTCGACAGGGGAAGGAAACACCATATATTTT
-	16	TRBD2	TRBV5-5	TRBJ2-3	CASSLVSGHNTDTQYF	TGTGCCAGCAGCTTGGTTAGCGGGCACAACACAGATACGCAGTATTTT
-	16	-	TRBV4-2	TRBJ2-1	CASSQQDGDSYNEQFF	TGTGCCAGCAGCCAACAGGACGGGGACTCCTACAATGAGCAGTTCTTC
-	15	TRBD1	TRBV18	TRBJ1-2	CASSPQTGDYYGYTF	TGTGCCAGCTCACCACAGACAGGGGACTACTATGGCTACACCTTC
-	14	TRBD1	TRBV6-4	TRBJ2-1	CASSRQGGDNEQFF	TGTGCCAGCAGCCGACAGGGGGGGGACAATGAGCAGTTCTTC
-	14	-	TRBV4-1	TRBJ1-1	CASSQQGMNTEAFF	TGCGCCAGCAGCCAACAGGGTATGAACACTGAAGCTTTCTTT
-	12	-	TRBV5-6	TRBJ1-2	CASSTGPLGYTF	TGTGCCAGCAGCACCGGTCCCCTCGGCTACACCTTC
once	13	-	TRBV9	TRBJ1-1	CASSANMNTEAFF	TGTGCCAGCAGCGCGAACATGAACACTGAAGCTTTCTTT
-	14	-	TRBV5-1	TRBJ2-1	CASSPGEGWEEQFF	TGCGCCAGCAGCCCAGGGGAAGGGTGGGAAGAGCAGTTCTTC
once	16	-	TRBV7-2	TRBJ1-4	CASKANRAATNEKLFF	TGTGCCAGCAAGGCCAACAGGGCTGCAACTAATGAAAAACTGTTTTTT
-	13	-	TRBV10-2	TRBJ2-7	CASSEVRQGGLYF	TGCGCCAGCAGTGAGGTCCGACAGGGAGGTCTGTACTTC
once	15	-	TRBV5-6	TRBJ1-2	CASRPIMDSLYGYTF	TGTGCCAGCAGGCCAATTATGGACAGCCTCTATGGCTACACCTTC
few	13	-	TRBV11-2	TRBJ1-1	CASSLVRETEAFF	TGTGCCAGCAGCTTAGTAAGAGAAACTGAAGCTTTCTTT
-	15	-	TRBV9	TRBJ2-5	CASSVGGRQQETQYF	TGTGCCAGCAGCGTAGGCGGCCGCCAGCAAGAGACCCAGTACTTC
-	17	TRBD2	TRBV6-1	TRBJ2-4	CASSEGDRGGGKNIQYF	TGTGCCAGCAGTGAGGGGGATCGGGGGGGCGGCAAAAACATTCAGTACTTC
few	13	-	TRBV6-1	TRBJ1-4	CASSMGGVRGLFF	TGTGCCAGCAGCATGGGCGGGGTTCGGGGGCTGTTTTTT
-	16	-	TRBV15	TRBJ1-6	CATSSDVRVSFSPLHF	TGTGCCACCAGCAGCGACGTCAGGGTTAGCTTCTCACCCCTCCACTTT
-	15	-	TRBV27	TRBJ1-3	CASSLSYSSGNTIYF	TGTGCCAGCAGTTTAAGTTACAGCTCTGGAAACACCATATATTTT
-	14	TRBD1	TRBV13	TRBJ2-7	CASSLMGQLYEQYF	TGTGCCAGCAGCTTAATGGGACAGCTATACGAGCAGTACTTC
once	18	TRBD2	TRBV4-2	TRBJ2-2	CASSPRTSGRSSAGELFF	TGTGCCAGCAGCCCTCGGACTAGCGGGAGGAGTTCGGCCGGGGAGCTGTTTTTT
-	13	-	TRBV5-1	TRBJ2-5	CASSLGQTETQYF	TGCGCCAGCAGCTTAGGACAGACAGAGACCCAGTACTTC
once	14	-	TRBV25-1	TRBJ2-1	CASSEYMVRLPQFF	TGTGCCAGCAGTGAATATATGGTGAGGCTCCCGCAGTTCTTC
-	16	-	TRBV5-4	TRBJ1-2	CASSLARGGPNYGYTF	TGTGCCAGCAGCTTGGCGAGGGGAGGGCCTAACTATGGCTACACCTTC
-	17	TRBD2	TRBV11-1	TRBJ2-2	CASSSRTSGEKVGELFF	TGTGCCAGCAGCTCCCGGACTAGCGGGGAGAAGGTCGGGGAGCTGTTTTTT
-	16	-	TRBV9	TRBJ1-1	CASSVGARNMNTEAFF	TGTGCCAGCAGCGTAGGTGCCAGGAACATGAACACTGAAGCTTTCTTT
-	17	-	TRBV7-8	TRBJ2-7	CASSLTHNSGLSYEQYF	TGTGCCAGCAGCTTAACGCACAACAGTGGCCTCTCCTACGAGCAGTACTTC
few	14	TRBD2	TRBV6-5	TRBJ2-2	CASTGTSNTGELFF	TGTGCCAGTACCGGGACTAGCAACACCGGGGAGCTGTTTTTT
few	13	-	TRBV14	TRBJ2-3	CASSSPGTDTQYF	TGTGCCAGCAGCTCCCCGGGTACCGATACGCAGTATTTT
-	13	-	TRBV30	TRBJ1-1	CAWRTQGNAEAFF	TGTGCCTGGAGGACGCAGGGTAATGCTGAAGCTTTCTTT
-	15	-	TRBV6-5	TRBJ2-7	CASSYSLQGGYEQYF	TGTGCCAGCAGTTACTCCCTACAGGGCGGCTACGAGCAGTACTTC
-	15	TRBD2	TRBV10-1	TRBJ2-3	CASSAAGVSTDTQYF	TGCGCCAGCAGTGCTGCGGGGGTGTCCACAGATACGCAGTATTTT
-	16	TRBD1	TRBV5-1	TRBJ2-7	CASSETSGTGGGEQYF	TGCGCCAGCAGCGAGACTTCCGGGACAGGGGGCGGGGAGCAGTACTTC
-	16	TRBD1	TRBV28	TRBJ2-5	CASSDPGTGGRVTQYF	TGTGCCAGCAGTGATCCCGGGACAGGGGGCCGGGTGACCCAGTACTTC
-	13	TRBD1	TRBV29-1	TRBJ1-2	CSVSSGTGYGYTF	TGCAGCGTTTCTTCCGGGACAGGGTATGGCTACACCTTC
-	17	TRBD2	TRBV4-2	TRBJ2-5	CASSLKEGAGGPETQYF	TGTGCCAGCAGCCTCAAGGAGGGGGCGGGGGGGCCGGAGACCCAGTACTTC
few	15	TRBD1	TRBV5-1	TRBJ2-3	CASSVGQGLPDTQYF	TGCGCCAGCAGCGTGGGACAGGGTCTCCCAGATACGCAGTATTTT
-	13	-	TRBV6-4	TRBJ2-1	CASSGSEANEQFF	TGTGCCAGCAGTGGCAGCGAGGCTAATGAGCAGTTCTTC
-	19	TRBD2	TRBV5-1	TRBJ2-2	CASSSPRDTAGGPTGELFF	TGCGCCAGCAGCTCACCCCGGGACACGGCGGGAGGGCCCACCGGGGAGCTGTTTTTT